Below are 5 T cell receptor beta chains sequenced from a single sample in a study of identical twins. TCRdb fed the 5' RACE reads into MiXCR, producing one record per CDR3 protein. The sample lists about 890,000 distinct CDR3 sequences, about 12% occurring once. The data were also submitted as part of a second study, on yellow fever vaccine responses in identical twins.

Sequenced input: PBMCs. Receptors were obtained from a woman under 30 in good health.

This chain joins TRBV6-6 and TRBJ2-5; D not certain. The CDR3 length is 13 residues. Germline loops: CDR1 MNHNY, CDR2 SVGAGI (reference sequence). V was pared by 8 bases and J by 5 bases, with 15 bases between. CDR3 coding DNA: TGTGCCAGCCGAGGCCTAGGTTGGGAGACCCAGTACTTC. It is translated as CASRGLGWETQYF.

This clonotype was counted only a few times. This rearrangement joins TRBV6-5 to TRBJ1-1; unclear D gene. There are 12 residues in the CDR3. Germline lookup yields CDR1 MNHEY and CDR2 SVGAGI. With 0 bases removed from V and 8 bases from J, the gap between germline ends came to 7 bases. The chain's CDR3 is CASSYSYGEAFF. The CDR3 DNA reads as TGTGCCAGCAGTTACTCTTACGGGGAAGCTTTCTTT.

The V gene is TRBV7-9, the J gene TRBJ2-1, with D perhaps TRBD1 or TRBD2 (5 bases each). Trimming shortened V by 5 bases and J by 0 bases, and 14 bases separated the two germline ends. The germline V gene encodes CDR1 SEHNR and CDR2 FQNEAQ (reference sequence). This CDR3 region has 16 residues. The CDR3 DNA follows: TGTGCCAGCAGCCGAGGGACGGTGAGCTCCTACAATGAGCAGTTCTTC. Translation gives CASSRGTVSSYNEQFF.

A few counts support this clonotype. The genes are TRBV3-1 and TRBJ2-7; D is unresolved. Trimming took off 0 bases at V and 2 bases at J, with 11 bases between the two ends. Germline CDR1 reads LGHDT; CDR2 reads YNNKEL (reference sequence). The CDR3 spans 15 residues. Here the CDR3 reads CASSQDLSVAYEQYF. The DNA for the CDR3 is TGTGCCAGCAGCCAAGATTTGAGCGTAGCCTACGAGCAGTACTTC.

The CDR3 reads CASSSGTPGGELFF. DNA for the CDR3: TGTGCCAGCAGCTCCGGGACCCCAGGCGGGGAGCTGTTTTTT. The chain couples TRBV11-3 to TRBJ2-2; TRBD1 or TRBD2 may be the D gene (5 bases each). The CDR3 is 14 amino acids. V was shortened by 4 bases and J by 7 bases, with 13 bases between the two germline ends. The germline V gene encodes CDR1 SGHNT and CDR2 YENEEA.